This T cell receptor beta chain was sequenced in a study of control samples from healthy donors and cancer patients. Unmatched junction bases numbered 9, after V lost 2 bases and J lost 6 bases. CDR1 LGHDT and CDR2 YNNKEL come from the germline V gene (reference sequence). The CDR3 extends over 17 amino acids. Data came from immunoSEQ multiplex PCR; TCRdb stores just in-frame clones and leaves some out. The table includes approximately 2,500 clones, around 96% detected once. This clonotype was sampled from a man in his 70s with colorectal cancer. The genes are TRBV3-1 (or the pseudogene TRBV3-2) and TRBJ1-4, with 10 bases matching TRBD1. Sequencing was done on a sample of PBMCs. The CDR3 protein is CASSQPDRGRKDEKLFF. The CDR3 nucleotides read TGTGCCAGCAGCCAACCCGACAGGGGGCGTAAGGATGAAAAACTGTTTTTT.